The 26 T cell receptor beta chains below were found in one sample sequenced in a study of shared clonotypes between healthy human individuals. Terminally differentiated effector memory CD45RA+ cells were excluded by CCR7 positive selection of CD45RO-negative cells. Here immunoSEQ multiplex PCR was the method, and the copy in TCRdb shows in-frame clones only, minus some. This sample carries roughly 550,000 clones, nearly 97% of them seen once, and the ten largest clones take less than 0.13%. Material: naive CD8+ T cells sorted from blood. The receptors here all came from a woman under 40 in good health.

This clone was counted a single time. CDR3 coding DNA: TGTGCCAGCCGCGGGAGTGGTTACGAGCAGTACTTC. Protein sequence: CASRGSGYEQYF. The chain recombines TRBV5-4 with TRBJ2-7; 7 positions match TRBD2. This CDR3 is built from 12 residues. The germline CDR1 and CDR2 sequences are SGHNT and YYREEE (reference sequence). J gave up 4 bases and V 7 bases, and 5 bases lay outside the gene matches.

This clone was seen a single time. The chain uses TRBV5-5 and TRBJ2-7, with D maybe TRBD1 (5 bases). The V end was cut by 2 bases, the J end by 1 base, with 10 bases between. CDR3 length: 14 residues. Germline CDR1 SGHKS, CDR2 YYEKEE (reference sequence). CDR3 residues: CASSFWQGSYEQYF. DNA of the CDR3: TGTGCCAGCAGCTTTTGGCAGGGTTCCTACGAGCAGTACTTC.

V gene TRBV28 combines with J gene TRBJ1-2; D is possibly TRBD1 (5 bases). The CDR3 has 14 amino acids. V was trimmed by 7 bases and J by 7 bases, leaving 19 bases between them. Germline CDR1 reads MDHEN; CDR2 reads SYDVKM. CDR3 coding DNA: TGTGCCAGCATGGGGCGGTCCGAATCGAGTGGCTACACCTTC. As protein: CASMGRSESSGYTF.

Comment on this clone: This sample also contains other DNA sequences that code for the same CDR3. V usage is TRBV13 and J usage is TRBJ2-7; D is unclear. Germline CDR1 is PRHDT and CDR2 is FYEKMQ (reference sequence). The V end lost 0 bases, the J end lost 4 bases, and 7 bases lay between the germline ends. This CDR3 contains 13 residues. CDR3 DNA sequence: TGTGCCAGCAGCTTAGGCTCGGCTTACGAGCAGTACTTC. Translated, it gives CASSLGSAYEQYF.

Only a few counts were recorded for this clone. Additional DNA sequences in this sample encode the identical CDR3. The chain carries TRBV9 and TRBJ2-4; 7 bases are shared with TRBD2. After removal of 0 bases from V and 8 bases from J, the junction contained 5 bases not matched to a gene. The length of the CDR3 is 14 residues. Looked up from germline, CDR1 is SGDLS and CDR2 is YYNGEE. In DNA, the CDR3 is TGTGCCAGCAGCGTAGGTGGCGGGAGTGACATTCAGTACTTC. Translating it yields CASSVGGGSDIQYF.

This chain joins TRBV27 and TRBJ2-7; 7 bases are shared with TRBD2. V lost 3 bases, J lost 3 bases, and 8 bases stayed unmatched. The CDR3 length is 15 residues. Per germline, CDR1 MNHEY and CDR2 SMNVEV (reference sequence). CDR3 loop: CASSLGGRAIYEQYF. The DNA of the CDR3 is TGTGCCAGCAGTTTGGGTGGGAGGGCCATCTACGAGCAGTACTTC.

This clone came up once. The chain uses TRBV28 and TRBJ1-5; TRBD1 is a possible D gene (5 bases). Germline loops: CDR1 MDHEN, CDR2 SYDVKM. The CDR3 extends over 16 amino acids. V shed 6 bases and J shed 4 bases, with 19 bases lying between them. As DNA, the CDR3 is TGTGCCAGCAGACCCGCCCCGGGGCGCCTTAATCAGCCCCAGCATTTT. Residues: CASRPAPGRLNQPQHF.

The J gene is TRBJ1-4, the V gene TRBV27; possible D gene TRBD1, 5 bases. Germline CDR1 is MNHEY and CDR2 is SMNVEV (reference sequence). The CDR3 contains 15 residues. Between the trimmed V and J ends, which lost 0 bases and 5 bases, there was a span of 10 bases. CDR3 coding DNA: TGTGCCAGCAGTTTATCTAGGGGCCTAAATGAAAAACTGTTTTTT. This codes for CASSLSRGLNEKLFF.

The chain is built from TRBV2 and TRBJ2-5, with 9 bases matching TRBD2. The CDR3 has 17 amino acids. From germline, CDR1 is SNHLY and CDR2 FYNNEI. The V segment lost 6 bases and the J segment 5 bases; nucleotides outside the gene matches: 16. CDR3 sequence (DNA): TGTGCCAGCAGAATGACGGGACTAGCCCGCCCGTTGGAGACCCAGTACTTC. It codes for CASRMTGLARPLETQYF.

The chain links TRBV28 to TRBJ1-4; maybe TRBD1 (5 bases). Germline V gene data show CDR1 as MDHEN and CDR2 as SYDVKM. The germline V and J ends were trimmed by 6 bases and 7 bases, with 15 bases remaining between them. This CDR3 contains 14 residues. The CDR3 DNA is TGTGCCAGCAGGGACCCCCGGGACGGTGAAAAACTGTTTTTT. Encoded protein: CASRDPRDGEKLFF.

CDR3 sequence reads: CARKKDAGPLNGYTF. The CDR3 nucleotides are TGTGCCAGGAAAAAGGATGCAGGGCCACTCAACGGCTACACCTTC. This chain joins TRBV2 and TRBJ1-2; D is possibly TRBD1 (5 bases). This CDR3 contains 15 residues. Germline lookup yields CDR1 SNHLY and CDR2 FYNNEI. V lost 9 bases and J lost 8, with 25 bases in between.

The rearrangement uses TRBV19 and TRBJ2-1; a weak D match, TRBD2 (6 bases). Trimming removed 7 bases from V and 5 bases from J, with 15 bases in between. Germline lookup yields CDR1 LNHDA and CDR2 SQIVND (reference sequence). CDR3 length equals 14 residues. For the CDR3, the DNA is TGTGCCAGTACTCGGTTAGCGGAGAACAATGAGCAGTTCTTC. Protein: CASTRLAENNEQFF.

The V call is TRBV25-1, the J call TRBJ2-2; D is ambiguous. The V and J ends lost 8 bases and 9 bases respectively, with 13 bases between them. The CDR3 spans 12 residues. CDR1 is MGHDK, CDR2 SYGVNS, per germline. The CDR3 DNA follows: TGTGCCAGCGGCTATAGTCATAGGGAGCTGTTTTTT. The encoded protein is CASGYSHRELFF.

This chain joins TRBV30 and TRBJ2-5; no clear D. The end of the DNA aligns better with TRBJ2-7, so the J call may be wrong. CDR1 is GTSNPN, CDR2 SVGIG, per germline (reference sequence). This CDR3 has 11 amino acids. CDR3 nucleotides: TGTGCCTGGAGTATGGGGTACGAGCAGTACTTC. This gives the protein CAWSMGYEQYF.

Only one count was recorded for this clone. The V and J genes are TRBV5-1 and TRBJ2-7, with 10 bases fitting TRBD1. This CDR3 is built from 19 residues. The germline CDR1 and CDR2 sequences are SGHRS and YFSETQ. V was clipped by 3 bases and J by 3 bases; unmatched bases: 18. Here the CDR3 reads CASSSRTSRDRGFGYEQYF. DNA for the CDR3: TGCGCCAGCAGCTCGCGGACCTCCCGGGACAGGGGATTTGGCTACGAGCAGTACTTC.

The gene calls are TRBV5-6 and TRBJ2-5; TRBD1 aligns across 9 bases. The J segment lost 1 base and the V segment lost 4 bases, leaving 11 bases of the junction unmatched. Germline CDR1 SGHDT, CDR2 YYEEEE. This CDR3 has 17 amino acids. CDR3 sequence reads: CASSTKDRGLSQETQYF. CDR3 in DNA: TGTGCCAGCAGCACAAAAGACAGGGGGTTATCCCAAGAGACCCAGTACTTC.

J is TRBJ2-5 and V is TRBV6-5; D gene unclear. This CDR3 is 14 amino acids long. Per the germline V gene, CDR1 is MNHEY and CDR2 is SVGAGI. Trimming took off 2 bases at V and 5 bases at J, with 12 bases between the two ends. The CDR3, as DNA: TGTGCCAGCAGTTACCATAGAGTTGGTGAGACCCAGTACTTC. Amino acid sequence: CASSYHRVGETQYF.

This sequence joins TRBV28 and TRBJ1-5; D not certain. V gave up 3 bases and J gave up 0 bases, with 12 bases separating them. This CDR3 contains 16 residues. CDR1 and CDR2 from the germline V gene are MDHEN and SYDVKM. CDR3 coding DNA: TGTGCCAGCAGTTTCTCTGGAATTCATAGCAATCAGCCCCAGCATTTT. Protein product: CASSFSGIHSNQPQHF. The whole variable domain, remainder taken from reference TRBV28 and TRBJ1-5, is DVKVTQSSRYLVKRTGEKVFLECVQDMDHENMFWYRQDPGLGLRLIYFSYDVKMKEKGDIPEGYSVSREKKERFSLILESASTNQTSMYLCASSFSGIHSNQPQHFGDGTRLSIL.

This rearrangement joins TRBV2 to TRBJ1-3; 9 positions match TRBD1. The CDR3 is 15 residues long. The trim removed 4 bases at V and 4 bases at J, leaving 5 bases unmatched. The germline V gene has CDR1 SNHLY and CDR2 FYNNEI. The CDR3 spells CASSVETGGGNTIYF. CDR3 DNA: TGTGCCAGCAGTGTCGAGACAGGGGGAGGAAACACCATATATTTT.

This clone was observed once. V usage is TRBV28 and J usage is TRBJ2-3; the match to TRBD2 covers 7 bases. The CDR3 covers 15 residues. Germline trimming cut 6 bases from V and 8 bases from J; bases unmatched to any gene: 14. Germline values: CDR1 MDHEN, CDR2 SYDVKM. The CDR3 DNA reads as TGTGCCAGCAGCCCCGGGAGGCCCACACATTCTACGCAGTATTTT. This codes for CASSPGRPTHSTQYF.

The V call is TRBV27, the J call TRBJ2-1, with TRBD1 matching 10 bases. The CDR3 spans 17 residues. The trim removed 6 bases at V and 1 base at J, leaving 9 bases unmatched. Germline V gene lookup returns CDR1 MNHEY and CDR2 SMNVEV (reference sequence). The CDR3 nucleotides are TGTGCCAGCAGCGGGACAGGGGCCATCCCTTCCTACAATGAGCAGTTCTTC. It is translated as CASSGTGAIPSYNEQFF.

J is TRBJ1-2 and V is TRBV6-1; possible D gene TRBD1, 6 bases. CDR3 length equals 14 residues. V was pared by 3 bases and J by 4 bases, with 12 bases between. Germline V gene data show CDR1 as MNHNS and CDR2 as SASEGT. In nucleotides, the CDR3 is TGTGCCAGCAGTGAGTCGACAGGAGCCTATGGCTACACCTTC. This encodes CASSESTGAYGYTF.

Details on this clone: The sample carries other DNA sequences with the same CDR3. The CDR3 here is CASSFSSSYEQYF. For the CDR3, the DNA is TGCGCCAGCAGCTTCTCTAGCAGCTACGAGCAGTACTTC. V and J are TRBV5-1 and TRBJ2-7; TRBD2 might be the D (5 bases). The germline gives CDR1 SGHRS, CDR2 YFSETQ. The CDR3 runs to 13 residues. Trimming took off 2 bases at V and 3 bases at J, with 9 bases between the two ends.

The genes are TRBV7-6 and TRBJ2-2; 7 bases are shared with TRBD2. CDR1 and CDR2 from the germline V gene are SGHVS and FNYEAQ. The CDR3 loop spans 20 amino acids. J lost 0 bases, V lost 5 bases, and 18 bases had no gene match. The CDR3 sequence: CASSPFGWLAGPSNTGELFF. DNA for the CDR3: TGTGCCAGCAGCCCGTTTGGGTGGTTAGCGGGCCCTTCGAACACCGGGGAGCTGTTTTTT.

This clone was counted once. The rearrangement links TRBV4-1 to TRBJ2-1, with D uncertain. Trimming pared 3 bases from V and 0 bases from J, leaving 18 bases between. This CDR3 region has 18 residues. The V gene's germline CDR1 is MGHRA and CDR2 YSYEKL. CDR3 bases: TGCGCCAGCAGCCAGCTACGCTTAGGCAAATTCTCCTACAATGAGCAGTTCTTC. Amino acids: CASSQLRLGKFSYNEQFF.

The V gene is TRBV18, the J gene TRBJ1-1; D may be TRBD1 (5 bases). The CDR3 spans 15 residues. V lost 0 bases and J 0 bases, leaving 8 bases between the germline ends. From germline, CDR1 is KGHSH and CDR2 LQKENI. The CDR3 bases are TGTGCCAGCTCACCACCAGCGGGGCTGAACACTGAAGCTTTCTTT. Encoded protein: CASSPPAGLNTEAFF.